This passage covers 16 T cell receptor beta chains from one sample sequenced in a study of cytomegalovirus exposure and HLA in healthy donors. Vbeta (60) and Jbeta (13) primers were used in the PCR. TCRdb's table, derived via immunoSEQ multiplex PCR, lists solely in-frame clones and lacks some. The sample holds about 67,000 clones; around four fifths are singletons and the top ten take 9.7%. The sequenced material came from PBMCs. These receptors originate from a man in his forties in good health and CMV-seronegative.

This chain uses TRBV13 with TRBJ2-1; a weak D match, TRBD2 (6 bases). Per germline, CDR1 PRHDT and CDR2 FYEKMQ (reference sequence). Between the trimmed V and J ends, which lost 5 bases and 15 bases, there was a span of 14 bases. CDR3 size: 11 residues. Here the CDR3 reads CASSNRDSSFF. CDR3 bases: TGTGCCAGCAGCAACCGGGACTCCTCGTTCTTC. The variable domain in full, completed from reference TRBV13 and TRBJ2-1, reads AAGVIQSPRHLIKEKRETATLKCYPIPRHDTVYWYQQGPGQDPQFLISFYEKMQSDKGSIPDRFSAQQFSDYHSELNMSSLELGDSALYFCASSNRDSSFFGPGTRLTVL.

V and J are TRBV6-5 and TRBJ2-5; TRBD2 matches 10 bases. The end of the DNA aligns better with TRBJ2-7, so the J call may be wrong. Germline CDR1 reads MNHEY; CDR2 reads SVGAGI. The CDR3 has 14 amino acids. In DNA form, the CDR3 reads TGTGCCAGCAGTTCCAGCGGGAGGGCGGGCGAGCAGTACTTC. Translation gives CASSSSGRAGEQYF.

This clone has just one count. This sequence joins TRBV28 and TRBJ2-7, with D tentatively TRBD2 (6 bases). Germline V gene sequence: CDR1 MDHEN, CDR2 SYDVKM. The CDR3 covers 18 residues. The germline V and J ends were trimmed by 5 bases and 2 bases, with 25 bases remaining between them. CDR3 sequence reads: CASSGPASSGGVPYEQYF. CDR3 bases: TGTGCCAGCAGTGGCCCTGCGAGTAGCGGAGGTGTTCCCTACGAGCAGTACTTC.

The chain is built from TRBV5-4 and TRBJ2-5; 9 positions match TRBD2. Germline CDR1 is SGHNT and CDR2 is YYREEE (reference sequence). CDR3 length: 16 amino acids. With 0 bases clipped from V and 1 base from J, the junction kept 4 bases outside the gene matches. In DNA form, the CDR3 reads TGTGCCAGCAGCTTGGCGGCGGGGGGGCCCCAAGAGACCCAGTACTTC. Translating gives CASSLAAGGPQETQYF.

This clone appeared a single time. The chain couples TRBV5-1 to TRBJ1-3; D is unresolved. The CDR3 is 14 amino acids. V was trimmed by 5 bases and J by 0 bases, leaving 9 bases between them. Germline V CDR1 and CDR2: SGHRS, YFSETQ. CDR3 sequence: CASRQQTSGNTIYF. In DNA, the CDR3 is TGCGCCAGCAGGCAACAGACCTCTGGAAACACCATATATTTT.

This clone was detected only a few times. V is TRBV10-1 and J is TRBJ2-7; 7 positions agree with TRBD2. The germline V gene encodes CDR1 WNHNN and CDR2 SYGVQD (reference sequence). The V and J ends lost 6 bases and 3 bases, in that order; junction bases with no gene match: 8. This CDR3 contains 14 residues. The DNA of the CDR3 is TGCGCCAGCAGCCCCGGGACTACCAACTACGAGCAGTACTTC. Amino acid sequence: CASSPGTTNYEQYF.

This rearrangement joins TRBV7-6 to TRBJ2-7; TRBD2 aligns across 8 bases. CDR3 length: 15 residues. Germline CDR1 SGHVS, CDR2 FNYEAQ. The trim removed 2 bases at V and 2 bases at J, leaving 5 bases unmatched. The CDR3 reads CASSLRDSGTYEQYF. In DNA form, the CDR3 reads TGTGCCAGCAGCTTAAGGGATAGCGGGACCTACGAGCAGTACTTC.

The CDR3 reads CASSRSGANVLTF. CDR3 bases: TGTGCCAGCAGCCGCTCTGGGGCCAACGTCCTGACTTTC. This sequence joins TRBV9 and TRBJ2-6; D unclear. V gave up 4 bases and J gave up 0 bases, with 2 bases separating them. Germline CDR1 is SGDLS and CDR2 is YYNGEE. The CDR3 spans 13 residues.

The chain combines TRBV28 with TRBJ1-1; D not resolved. The germline V and J ends were trimmed by 6 bases and 6 bases, with 17 bases remaining between them. Germline V CDR1 and CDR2: MDHEN, SYDVKM. The CDR3 runs 14 residues. This chain's CDR3 is CASSSFGRDAEAFF. DNA for the CDR3: TGTGCCAGCAGCAGTTTTGGGCGCGACGCTGAAGCTTTCTTT.

The genes are TRBV7-3 and TRBJ2-2; TRBD1 might be the D (5 bases). Trimming stripped 5 bases from V and 1 base from J, with 11 bases between. The CDR3 extends over 15 amino acids. Germline CDR1 SGHTA, CDR2 FQGTGA. The CDR3 region is CASSRVTGNTGELFF. The CDR3 DNA is TGTGCCAGCAGCCGCGTCACAGGGAACACCGGGGAGCTGTTTTTT.

This sequence joins TRBV2 and TRBJ2-4, with a possible D match to TRBD2 (7 bases). The germline V gene has CDR1 SNHLY and CDR2 FYNNEI. With 3 bases removed from V and 0 bases from J, the gap between germline ends came to 12 bases. The CDR3 is 16 residues long. The CDR3 bases are TGTGCCAGCAGTGAGGGAGGGGGAGTAGCCAAAAACATTCAGTACTTC. As protein: CASSEGGGVAKNIQYF.

This chain uses TRBV6-5 with TRBJ1-1; D gene unclear. Germline V CDR1 and CDR2: MNHEY, SVGAGI. V was cut by 6 bases and J by 4 bases, with 12 bases left in between. The CDR3 sequence is 13 residues long. The CDR3 loop reads CASRYQVGTEAFF. Here the CDR3 DNA reads TGTGCCAGCAGATACCAGGTTGGCACTGAAGCTTTCTTT.

Details on this clone: The germline gene is not matched at one end of the junction; a read error may be the cause. The gene calls are TRBV7-9 and TRBJ1-2, with 8 bases lining up with TRBD1. From germline, CDR1 is SEHNR and CDR2 FQNEAQ (reference sequence). There are 12 residues in the CDR3. CDR3 nucleotides: TGTTCCAGCAGCTTAGTGACAGGGGCCTACACCTTC. It yields the protein CSSSLVTGAYTF.

The V call is TRBV27, the J call TRBJ2-2, with D perhaps TRBD2 (6 bases). Germline CDR1 reads MNHEY; CDR2 reads SMNVEV (reference sequence). V gave up 3 bases and J gave up 5 bases, with 19 bases separating them. The CDR3 runs to 17 residues. The CDR3 spells CASSFRLQSRGTGELFF. The CDR3 DNA reads as TGTGCCAGCAGTTTCAGACTCCAGAGCCGGGGGACCGGGGAGCTGTTTTTT.

The chain is built from TRBV15 and TRBJ1-2, with D possibly being TRBD1 (5 bases). Trimming stripped 5 bases from V and 4 bases from J, with 8 bases between. CDR1 and CDR2 from the germline V gene are LNHNV and YYDKDF (reference sequence). The CDR3 totals 12 residues. In DNA form, the CDR3 reads TGTGCCACCAGCCCTGGGGCCTATGGCTACACCTTC. It yields the protein CATSPGAYGYTF. The whole variable domain, remainder taken from reference TRBV15 and TRBJ1-2, is DAMVIQNPRYQVTQFGKPVTLSCSQTLNHNVMYWYQQKSSQAPKLLFHYYDKDFNNEADTPDNFQSRRPNTSFCFLDIRSPGLGDTAMYLCATSPGAYGYTFGSGTRLTVV.

The rearrangement uses TRBV28 and TRBJ2-7; 8 bases fit TRBD2. J gave up 3 bases and V 5 bases, and 9 bases lay outside the gene matches. CDR1 MDHEN and CDR2 SYDVKM come from the germline V gene. CDR3 size: 15 residues. As DNA, the CDR3 is TGTGCCAGCAGTCTTCTAAGCGGGAGTCTCTACGAGCAGTACTTC. It translates to CASSLLSGSLYEQYF.